Presented here are 30 T cell receptor beta chains from one specimen sequenced in a study of blood T cell repertoires in COVID-19. The table came from immunoSEQ multiplex PCR; TCRdb's copy has only in-frame clones and leaves some out. The data contain 390,000 or so clones, around four fifths of them singletons. The sequenced material came from PBMCs or T cells enriched from blood (not recorded which). The origin of the receptors is a woman between 45 and 65 years old who had recovered from COVID-19.

The rearrangement uses TRBV2 and TRBJ2-2, with D perhaps matching TRBD1 (5 bases). V lost 6 bases to trimming and J lost 1 base, with 12 bases between them. The CDR3 spans 15 residues. The V gene's germline CDR1 is SNHLY and CDR2 FYNNEI. This chain's CDR3 is CASSVGQGNTGELFF. Written as DNA, the CDR3 is TGTGCCAGCAGCGTCGGCCAGGGGAACACCGGGGAGCTGTTTTTT.

This clone was seen a single time. The chain has TRBV21-1 and TRBJ2-3; TRBD2 reflects the table's D call only, with no check against the DNA. TRBV21-1 is reported as a pseudogene. CDR3 length: 18 residues. The DNA for the CDR3 is TGTGCCAGCAGCATCCGACCGACTAGCGGGGGCCGCACAGATACGCAGTATTTT. Residues: CASSIRPTSGGRTDTQYF.

The V call is TRBV7-6, the J call TRBJ2-3; the D gene is possibly TRBD2 (6 bases). The germline V gene encodes CDR1 SGHVS and CDR2 FNYEAQ. V was clipped by 4 bases and J by 2 bases, with 22 bases between them. The CDR3 is made up of 18 amino acids. CDR3 loop: CASSSSTAGGSNTDTQYF. CDR3 bases: TGTGCCAGCAGCTCAAGCACCGCCGGGGGATCAAACACAGATACGCAGTATTTT. Full variable domain (rest looked up from reference TRBV7-6 and TRBJ2-3): GAGVSQSPRYKVTKRGQDVALRCDPISGHVSLYWYRQALGQGPEFLTYFNYEAQQDKSGLPNDRFSAERPEGSISTLTIQRTEQRDSAMYRCASSSSTAGGSNTDTQYFGPGTRLTVL.

This chain's CDR3 is CAINIQGVGNSDGYTF. DNA of the CDR3: TGTGCCATCAATATACAGGGGGTCGGGAATAGCGATGGCTACACCTTC. The V call is TRBV10-3, the J call TRBJ1-2; 8 positions agree with TRBD1. There are 16 residues in the CDR3. Germline lookup yields CDR1 ENHRY and CDR2 SYGVKD. J gave up 6 bases and V 7 bases, and 16 bases lay outside the gene matches.

With regard to this clone: The identical CDR3 is also encoded by other nucleotide sequences in the sample. This chain connects TRBV12-3 or TRBV12-4 to TRBJ1-1; no firm D call. Trimming took off 3 bases at V and 1 base at J, with 6 bases between the two ends. CDR3 size: 13 residues. The DNA for the CDR3 is TGTGCCAGCAGTTTGGGCAAGAACACTGAAGCTTTCTTT. This encodes CASSLGKNTEAFF.

V usage is TRBV7-8 and J usage is TRBJ2-2; D uncertain. The CDR3 totals 11 residues. V dropped 9 bases and J dropped 5 bases, with 7 bases sitting between them. Germline values: CDR1 SGHVS, CDR2 FQNEAQ. The CDR3 region is CASHGTGELFF. The CDR3 DNA sequence: TGTGCCAGTCACGGGACCGGGGAGCTGTTTTTT.

This sequence joins TRBV6-1 and TRBJ2-1; TRBD1 matches at 8 bases. Germline V CDR1 and CDR2: MNHNS, SASEGT. Trimming at V came to 3 bases and at J to 3 bases, leaving 7 bases not matched to a gene. CDR3 length: 16 amino acids. CDR3: CASSEADRGLYNEQFF. The CDR3 DNA is TGTGCCAGCAGTGAGGCTGACAGGGGCCTCTACAATGAGCAGTTCTTC.

V usage is TRBV15 and J usage is TRBJ1-2; D ambiguous. Per germline, CDR1 LNHNV and CDR2 YYDKDF (reference sequence). Trimming pared 0 bases from V and 4 bases from J, leaving 12 bases between. CDR3 length equals 15 residues. The CDR3 nucleotides read TGTGCCACCAGCAGAGATTTTCTGAGTGGCTATGGCTACACCTTC. This codes for CATSRDFLSGYGYTF.

This clone was recorded at least ten times. The V gene is TRBV2, the J gene TRBJ1-5; TRBD1 is a possible D gene (6 bases). The CDR3 contains 13 residues. V gave up 6 bases and J gave up 3 bases, with 9 bases separating them. Per the germline V gene, CDR1 is SNHLY and CDR2 is FYNNEI. For the CDR3, the DNA is TGTGCCAGCAGAAGGGACATCAATCAGCCCCAGCATTTT. Translated: CASRRDINQPQHF.

The V and J genes are TRBV5-6 and TRBJ2-3, with 12 bases identical to TRBD2. V lost 4 bases and J lost 3; bases outside the gene matches: 12. Germline loops: CDR1 SGHDT, CDR2 YYEEEE. This CDR3 has 18 residues. As DNA, the CDR3 is TGTGCCAGCAGCCTCTCCCTGACTAGCGGGAGTGCTACAGATACGCAGTATTTT. It specifies CASSLSLTSGSATDTQYF.

J is TRBJ1-3 and V is TRBV5-1, with TRBD1 as a possible D gene (5 bases). Germline CDR1 and CDR2: SGHRS and YFSETQ. The CDR3 loop spans 17 amino acids. With 0 bases removed from V and 0 bases from J, the gap between germline ends came to 13 bases. As DNA, the CDR3 is TGCGCCAGCAGCTTGGAGGGCAGGGTCGACTCTGGAAACACCATATATTTT. Translating it yields CASSLEGRVDSGNTIYF.

This chain uses TRBV3-1 (or the pseudogene TRBV3-2) with TRBJ1-1; no reliable D call. CDR3 size: 15 residues. CDR1 and CDR2 from the germline V gene are LGHDT and YNNKEL (reference sequence). The V end lost 3 bases, the J end lost 4 bases, and 15 bases lay between the germline ends. The CDR3 loop reads CASSHPLGRRTEAFF. The CDR3, as DNA: TGTGCCAGCAGCCACCCCCTCGGGAGGCGCACTGAAGCTTTCTTT.

Details on this clone: In the same sample, other DNA sequences code for this CDR3. The V gene is TRBV12-3 or TRBV12-4, the J gene TRBJ1-2; TRBD1 is a possible D gene (6 bases). The CDR3 has 12 residues. V was trimmed by 5 bases and J by 5 bases, leaving 9 bases between them. The CDR3 nucleotides read TGTGCCAGCAGTCCCACAGGGTATGGCTACACCTTC. Protein: CASSPTGYGYTF.

This chain links TRBV20-1 with TRBJ1-1; D not resolved. The CDR3 covers 12 residues. CDR1 is DFQATT and CDR2 is SNEGSKA in the germline V gene (reference sequence). Between the trimmed V and J ends, which lost 3 bases and 0 bases, there was a span of 5 bases. The CDR3 DNA follows: TGCAGTGCTAGTTATGTGAACACTGAAGCTTTCTTT. Protein sequence: CSASYVNTEAFF.

A single count supports this clone. The rearrangement links TRBV11-3 to TRBJ1-3; D gene uncertain. Looked up from germline, CDR1 is SGHNT and CDR2 is YENEEA. V was cut by 3 bases and J by 7 bases, with 16 bases left in between. CDR3 length: 15 residues. CDR3 in DNA: TGTGCCAGCAGCTTGGCGGGCCTTGCTCGGAACACCATATATTTT. Translating it yields CASSLAGLARNTIYF.

CDR3: CASSLLGGGFSTDTQYF. For the CDR3, the DNA is TGTGCCAGCAGCTTATTGGGCGGGGGGTTTAGCACAGATACGCAGTATTTT. The rearrangement uses TRBV7-2 and TRBJ2-3; TRBD2 agrees at 8 bases. The CDR3 consists of 17 residues. Trimming at V came to 2 bases and at J to 0 bases, leaving 7 bases not matched to a gene. Germline CDR1 reads SGHTA; CDR2 reads FQGNSA.

This clone appeared a single time. The chain recombines TRBV7-6 with TRBJ1-1; tentative D call: TRBD1 (5 bases). This CDR3 comprises 13 residues. The V and J ends lost 3 bases and 4 bases respectively, with 9 bases between them. Germline CDR1 is SGHVS and CDR2 is FNYEAQ. DNA for the CDR3: TGTGCCAGCAGCTTCAGGGCTGGCACTGAAGCTTTCTTT. This encodes CASSFRAGTEAFF.

The chain links TRBV5-5 to TRBJ2-4, with D perhaps TRBD2 (5 bases). V gave up 6 bases and J gave up 3 bases, with 19 bases separating them. Per germline, CDR1 SGHKS and CDR2 YYEKEE (reference sequence). The CDR3 runs to 16 residues. CDR3 sequence reads: CASTPVPKGVKNIQYF. CDR3 DNA: TGTGCCAGCACCCCGGTTCCGAAGGGAGTCAAAAACATTCAGTACTTC.

The V and J genes are TRBV11-2 and TRBJ1-3; no clear D gene. Germline CDR1 and CDR2: SGHAT and FQNNGV. V was shortened by 0 bases and J by 4 bases, with 4 bases between the two germline ends. CDR3 length equals 13 residues. This CDR3 reads CASSLDPGNTIYF. CDR3 sequence (DNA): TGTGCCAGCAGCTTAGATCCGGGAAACACCATATATTTT.

The chain combines TRBV30 with TRBJ2-7; a possible D gene is TRBD1 (5 bases). This CDR3 spans 13 amino acids. The germline V gene has CDR1 GTSNPN and CDR2 SVGIG (reference sequence). Trimming removed 0 bases from V and 2 bases from J, with 8 bases in between. The CDR3 nucleotides read TGTGCCTGGAGTGTAGGGGTAGCCTACGAGCAGTACTTC. It translates to CAWSVGVAYEQYF.

This clone appeared a few times. The V gene is TRBV6-5, the J gene TRBJ1-4; unclear D gene. CDR3 size: 13 residues. V lost 11 bases to trimming and J lost 7 bases, with 17 bases between them. Germline V gene data show CDR1 as MNHEY and CDR2 as SVGAGI. The CDR3 DNA reads as TGTGCCTGCGCATCGTATCATCGTGAAAAACTGTTTTTT. Translating it yields CACASYHREKLFF.

This clone has only one observation. This chain connects TRBV7-2 to TRBJ1-2; D perhaps matches TRBD1 (6 bases). There are 14 residues in the CDR3. V was trimmed by 3 bases and J by 7 bases, leaving 15 bases between them. Germline V lookup: CDR1 SGHTA, CDR2 FQGNSA. CDR3 sequence (DNA): TGTGCCAGCAGCTTCCTACAGGGCCGGGTTGGCTACACCTTC. Residues: CASSFLQGRVGYTF.

As regards this clone: At one end the junction does not follow the germline gene, possibly because of a read error. The chain employs TRBV7-7 and TRBJ1-5; D ambiguous. This CDR3 region has 13 residues. Germline V gene sequence: CDR1 SSHAT, CDR2 FNYEAQ (reference sequence). This chain's CDR3 is CASSREVDQPQHF. CDR3 coding DNA: TGTGCTAGCAGCCGGGAAGTGGATCAGCCCCAGCATTTT.

V usage is TRBV20-1 and J usage is TRBJ2-3; 8 bases agree with TRBD2. The CDR3 runs to 14 residues. Germline V lookup: CDR1 DFQATT, CDR2 SNEGSKA (reference sequence). Unmatched junction bases numbered 4, after V lost 3 bases and J lost 2 bases. CDR3 amino acids: CSASKAGATDTQYF. The CDR3 DNA reads as TGCAGTGCTAGTAAAGCGGGGGCCACAGATACGCAGTATTTT.

The V gene is TRBV7-6, the J gene TRBJ1-2, with 7 bases lining up with TRBD1. Per germline, CDR1 SGHVS and CDR2 FNYEAQ. The CDR3 length is 15 residues. With V trimmed by 0 bases and J by 6 bases, 7 bases remained unmatched. This CDR3 is CASSLAEGGMHGYTF. The CDR3 DNA reads as TGTGCCAGCAGCTTAGCTGAAGGGGGCATGCATGGCTACACCTTC.

This chain links TRBV11-2 with TRBJ1-1; unclear D gene. This CDR3 is built from 14 residues. V dropped 3 bases and J dropped 10 bases, with 18 bases sitting between them. CDR1 and CDR2 (germline): SGHAT, FQNNGV. CDR3 bases: TGTGCCAGCAGCTTCCTCGTTCCCCCGGGTGCAGCTTTCTTT. Residues: CASSFLVPPGAAFF.

The CDR3 region has the DNA TGCGCCAGCAGCCAAGATTCGAGGGGACTAGGTGCCGATACGCAGTATTTT. This sequence encodes CASSQDSRGLGADTQYF. The chain links TRBV4-3 to TRBJ2-3, with 8 bases aligning to TRBD2. CDR1 is LGHNA and CDR2 is YSLEER in the germline V gene. The CDR3 spans 17 residues. Germline trimming cut 0 bases from V and 6 bases from J; bases unmatched to any gene: 11.

The chain is built from TRBV9 and TRBJ1-1; D not certain. Germline lookup yields CDR1 SGDLS and CDR2 YYNGEE. V was cut by 7 bases and J by 0 bases, with 13 bases left in between. CDR3 length: 14 residues. The CDR3 loop is CASGDGLLNTEAFF. In nucleotides, the CDR3 is TGTGCCAGCGGTGATGGGCTACTGAACACTGAAGCTTTCTTT.

The CDR3 nucleotides are TGTGCCAGTAGTGAATCCCCTACCCGTAAGGAGACCCAGTACTTC. It is translated as CASSESPTRKETQYF. This chain connects TRBV19 to TRBJ2-5; D is ambiguous. Trimming removed 5 bases at V and 5 bases at J, with 18 bases between. CDR1 and CDR2 (germline): LNHDA, SQIVND (reference sequence). This CDR3 comprises 15 residues.

In its sample, this clone was seen once. This chain joins TRBV7-8 and TRBJ2-1; 7 bases line up with TRBD2. V was clipped by 2 bases and J by 5 bases; unmatched bases: 18. The CDR3 is 19 residues long. Germline V gene data show CDR1 as SGHVS and CDR2 as FQNEAQ. The CDR3 loop reads CASSLRLFAGEGFDNEQFF. CDR3 in DNA: TGTGCCAGCAGCTTAAGGTTATTTGCGGGAGAGGGGTTTGACAATGAGCAGTTCTTC. The full variable domain, rest sourced from reference TRBV7-8 and TRBJ2-1, is GAGVSQSPRYKVAKRGQDVALRCDPISGHVSLFWYQQALGQGPEFLTYFQNEAQLDKSGLPSDRFFAERPEGSVSTLKIQRTQQEDSAVYLCASSLRLFAGEGFDNEQFFGPGTRLTVL.